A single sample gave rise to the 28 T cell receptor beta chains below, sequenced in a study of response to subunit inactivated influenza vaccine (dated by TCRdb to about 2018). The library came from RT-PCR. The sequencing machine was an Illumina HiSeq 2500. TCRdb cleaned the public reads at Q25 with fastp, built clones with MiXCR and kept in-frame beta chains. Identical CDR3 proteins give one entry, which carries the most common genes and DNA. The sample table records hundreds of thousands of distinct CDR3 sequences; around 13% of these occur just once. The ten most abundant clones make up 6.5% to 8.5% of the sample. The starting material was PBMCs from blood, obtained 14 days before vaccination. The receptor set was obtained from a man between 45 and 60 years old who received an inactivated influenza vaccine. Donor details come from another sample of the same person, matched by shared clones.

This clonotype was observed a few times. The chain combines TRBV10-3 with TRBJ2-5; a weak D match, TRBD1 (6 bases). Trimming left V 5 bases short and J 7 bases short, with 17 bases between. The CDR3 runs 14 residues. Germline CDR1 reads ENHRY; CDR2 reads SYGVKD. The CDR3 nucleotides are TGTGCCATCAGTACCAACAGGGCCCTCGGGACCCAGTACTTC. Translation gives CAISTNRALGTQYF.

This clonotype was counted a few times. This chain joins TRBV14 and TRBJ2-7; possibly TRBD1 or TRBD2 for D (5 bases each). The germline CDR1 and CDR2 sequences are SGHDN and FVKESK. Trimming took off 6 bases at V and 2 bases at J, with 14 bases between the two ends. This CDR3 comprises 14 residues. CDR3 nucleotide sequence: TGTGCCAGCAGTACGGGAAGGGGAACCTACGAGCAGTACTTC. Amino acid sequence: CASSTGRGTYEQYF. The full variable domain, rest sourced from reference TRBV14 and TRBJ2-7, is EAGVTQFPSHSVIEKGQTVTLRCDPISGHDNLYWYRRVMGKEIKFLLHFVKESKQDESGMPNNRFLAERTGGTYSTLKVQPAELEDSGVYFCASSTGRGTYEQYFGPGTRLTVT.

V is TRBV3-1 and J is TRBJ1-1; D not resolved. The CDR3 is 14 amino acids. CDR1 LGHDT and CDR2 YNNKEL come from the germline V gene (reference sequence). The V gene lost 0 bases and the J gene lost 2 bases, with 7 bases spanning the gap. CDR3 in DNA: TGTGCCAGCAGCCAAGATTGGGCAAACACTGAAGCTTTCTTT. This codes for CASSQDWANTEAFF.

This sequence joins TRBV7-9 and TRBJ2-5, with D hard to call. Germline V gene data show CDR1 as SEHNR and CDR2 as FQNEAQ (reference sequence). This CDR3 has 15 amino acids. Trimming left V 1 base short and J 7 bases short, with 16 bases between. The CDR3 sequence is CASSLEPLGFWTQYF. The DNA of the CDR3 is TGTGCCAGCAGCTTAGAACCGCTGGGGTTTTGGACCCAGTACTTC.

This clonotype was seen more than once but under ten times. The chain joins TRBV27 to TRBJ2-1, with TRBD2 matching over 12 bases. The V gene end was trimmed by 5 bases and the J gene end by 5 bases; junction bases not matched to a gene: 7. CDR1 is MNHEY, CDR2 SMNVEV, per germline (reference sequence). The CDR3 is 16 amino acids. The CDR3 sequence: CASSLLGLAGHNEQFF. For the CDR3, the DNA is TGTGCCAGCAGTCTACTCGGACTAGCGGGACACAATGAGCAGTTCTTC.

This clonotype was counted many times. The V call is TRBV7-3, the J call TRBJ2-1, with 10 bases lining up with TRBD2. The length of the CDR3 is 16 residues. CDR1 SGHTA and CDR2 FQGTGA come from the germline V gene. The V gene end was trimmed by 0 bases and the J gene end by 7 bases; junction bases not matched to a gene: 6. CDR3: CASSLTSSGSRNEQFF. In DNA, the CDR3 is TGTGCCAGCAGCTTAACCTCTAGCGGGAGTCGAAATGAGCAGTTCTTC.

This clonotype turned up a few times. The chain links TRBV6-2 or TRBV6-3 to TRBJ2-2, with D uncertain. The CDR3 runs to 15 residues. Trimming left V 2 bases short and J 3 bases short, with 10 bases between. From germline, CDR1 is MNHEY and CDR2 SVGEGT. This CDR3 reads CASSYEEHHTGELFF. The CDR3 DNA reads TGTGCCAGCAGTTACGAAGAACACCACACCGGGGAGCTGTTTTTT.

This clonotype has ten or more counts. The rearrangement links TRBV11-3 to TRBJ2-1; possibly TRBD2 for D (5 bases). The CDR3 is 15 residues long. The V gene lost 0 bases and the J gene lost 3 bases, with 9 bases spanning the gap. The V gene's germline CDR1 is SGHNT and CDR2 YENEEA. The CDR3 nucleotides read TGTGCCAGCAGCTTAGAGAGCGGTGGCTACAATGAGCAGTTCTTC. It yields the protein CASSLESGGYNEQFF.

CDR3 sequence (DNA): TGCAGCGTTGAGGGCACTACCTACGAGCAGTACTTC. Protein: CSVEGTTYEQYF. The J gene is TRBJ2-7, the V gene TRBV29-1; no firm D call. V was shortened by 3 bases and J by 2 bases, with 8 bases between the two germline ends. The CDR3 totals 12 residues. Per germline, CDR1 SQVTM and CDR2 ANQGSEA.

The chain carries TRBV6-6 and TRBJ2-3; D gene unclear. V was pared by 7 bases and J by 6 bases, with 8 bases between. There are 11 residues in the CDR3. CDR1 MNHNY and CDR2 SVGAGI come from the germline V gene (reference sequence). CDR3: CASTMEDTQYF. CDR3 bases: TGTGCCAGCACCATGGAGGATACGCAGTATTTT.

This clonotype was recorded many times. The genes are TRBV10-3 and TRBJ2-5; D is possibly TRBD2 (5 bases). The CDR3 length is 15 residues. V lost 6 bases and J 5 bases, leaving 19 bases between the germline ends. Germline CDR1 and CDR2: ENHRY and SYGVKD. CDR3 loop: CAIRATTGVLETQYF. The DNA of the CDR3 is TGTGCCATCAGAGCGACCACCGGGGTGTTGGAGACCCAGTACTTC.

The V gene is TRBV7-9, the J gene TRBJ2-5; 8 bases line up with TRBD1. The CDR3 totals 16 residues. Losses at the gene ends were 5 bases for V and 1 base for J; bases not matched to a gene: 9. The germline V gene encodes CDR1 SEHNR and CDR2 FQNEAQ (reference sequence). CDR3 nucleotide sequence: TGTGCCAGCAGCGGCGATACAGGGGGAGCCCAAGAGACCCAGTACTTC. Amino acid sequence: CASSGDTGGAQETQYF.

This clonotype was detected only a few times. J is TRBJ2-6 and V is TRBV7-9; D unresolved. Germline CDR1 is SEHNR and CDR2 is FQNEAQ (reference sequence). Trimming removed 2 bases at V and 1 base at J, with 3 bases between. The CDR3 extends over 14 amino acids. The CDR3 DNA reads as TGTGCCAGCAGCTTACAATCTGGGGCCAACGTCCTGACTTTC. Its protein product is CASSLQSGANVLTF.

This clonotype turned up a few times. The CDR3 spells CASSPPLSGETQYF. The CDR3 DNA follows: TGTGCCAGCTCACCACCGCTTAGCGGGGAGACCCAGTACTTC. The chain uses TRBV18 and TRBJ2-5; 7 bases are a match to TRBD2. This CDR3 spans 14 amino acids. J gave up 5 bases and V 0 bases, and 3 bases lay outside the gene matches. Germline V CDR1 and CDR2: KGHSH, LQKENI.

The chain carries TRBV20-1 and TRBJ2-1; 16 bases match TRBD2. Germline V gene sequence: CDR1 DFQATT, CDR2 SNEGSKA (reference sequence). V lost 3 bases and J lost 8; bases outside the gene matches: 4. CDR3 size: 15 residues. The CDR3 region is CSARGLAGGVDEQFF. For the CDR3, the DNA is TGCAGTGCTAGGGGACTAGCGGGAGGGGTAGATGAGCAGTTCTTC.

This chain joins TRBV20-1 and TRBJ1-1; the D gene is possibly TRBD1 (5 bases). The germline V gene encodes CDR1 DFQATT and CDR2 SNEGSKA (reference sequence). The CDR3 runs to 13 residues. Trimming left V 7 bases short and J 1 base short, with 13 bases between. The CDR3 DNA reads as TGCAGTGGGACAAGAACAAAGAACACTGAAGCTTTCTTT. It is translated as CSGTRTKNTEAFF.

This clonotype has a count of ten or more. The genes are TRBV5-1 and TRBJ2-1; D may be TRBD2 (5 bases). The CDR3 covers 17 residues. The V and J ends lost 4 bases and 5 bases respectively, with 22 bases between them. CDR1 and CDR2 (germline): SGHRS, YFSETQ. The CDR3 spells CASSRNQDSALDNEQFF. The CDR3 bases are TGCGCCAGCAGCCGGAACCAGGACTCAGCTTTGGACAATGAGCAGTTCTTC.

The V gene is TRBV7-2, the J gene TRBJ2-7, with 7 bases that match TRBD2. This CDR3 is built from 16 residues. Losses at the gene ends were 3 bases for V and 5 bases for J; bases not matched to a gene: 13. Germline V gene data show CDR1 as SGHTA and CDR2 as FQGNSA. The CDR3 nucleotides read TGTGCCAGCAGCTTTGAATTCGAGGGGAGGGTCCACGAGCAGTACTTC. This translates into CASSFEFEGRVHEQYF.

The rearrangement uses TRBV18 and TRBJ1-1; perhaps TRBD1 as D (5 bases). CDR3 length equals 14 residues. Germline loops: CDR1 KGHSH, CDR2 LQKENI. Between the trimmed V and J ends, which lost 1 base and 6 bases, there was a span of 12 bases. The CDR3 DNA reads TGTGCCAGCTCACCACGCGATCAGGGATCTGAAGCTTTCTTT. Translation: CASSPRDQGSEAFF.

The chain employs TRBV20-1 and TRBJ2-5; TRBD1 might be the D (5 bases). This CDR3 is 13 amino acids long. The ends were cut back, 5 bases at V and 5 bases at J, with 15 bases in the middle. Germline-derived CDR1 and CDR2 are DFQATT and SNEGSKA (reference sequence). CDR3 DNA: TGCAGTGCTCCTCAGGGAATTGGGGAGACCCAGTACTTC. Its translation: CSAPQGIGETQYF.

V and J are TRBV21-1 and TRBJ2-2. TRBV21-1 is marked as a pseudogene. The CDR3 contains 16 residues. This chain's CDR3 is CASSNASFSNTGELFF. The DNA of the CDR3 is TGTGCCAGCAGCAACGCTTCATTTTCGAACACCGGGGAGCTGTTTTTT.

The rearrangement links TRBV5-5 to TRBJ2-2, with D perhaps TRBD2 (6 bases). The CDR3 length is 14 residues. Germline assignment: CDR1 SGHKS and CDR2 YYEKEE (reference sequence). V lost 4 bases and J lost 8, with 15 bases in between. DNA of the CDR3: TGTGCCAGCAGCATGGGACTGGGGCAGGGGGAGCTGTTTTTT. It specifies CASSMGLGQGELFF.

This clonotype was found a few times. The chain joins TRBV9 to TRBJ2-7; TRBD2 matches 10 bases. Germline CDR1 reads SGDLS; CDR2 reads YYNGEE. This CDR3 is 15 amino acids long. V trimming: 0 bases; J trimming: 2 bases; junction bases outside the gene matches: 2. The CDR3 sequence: CASSVEAGGPYEQYF. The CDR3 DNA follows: TGTGCCAGCAGCGTAGAAGCGGGAGGGCCCTACGAGCAGTACTTC.

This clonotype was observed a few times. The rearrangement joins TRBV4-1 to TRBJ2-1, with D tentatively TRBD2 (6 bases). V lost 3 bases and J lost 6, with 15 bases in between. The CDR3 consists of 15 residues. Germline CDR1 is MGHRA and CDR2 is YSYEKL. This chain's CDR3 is CASSHGTPGGNEQFF. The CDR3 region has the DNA TGCGCCAGCAGCCACGGGACTCCCGGGGGCAATGAGCAGTTCTTC.

The CDR3 sequence: CASRPRDRGPYEQYF. The DNA for the CDR3 is TGTGCCAGCAGGCCCCGGGACAGAGGACCCTACGAGCAGTACTTC. V is TRBV6-1 and J is TRBJ2-7; 7 bases match TRBD1. CDR3 length equals 15 residues. Germline loops: CDR1 MNHNS, CDR2 SASEGT. With 6 bases clipped from V and 2 bases from J, the junction kept 10 bases outside the gene matches.

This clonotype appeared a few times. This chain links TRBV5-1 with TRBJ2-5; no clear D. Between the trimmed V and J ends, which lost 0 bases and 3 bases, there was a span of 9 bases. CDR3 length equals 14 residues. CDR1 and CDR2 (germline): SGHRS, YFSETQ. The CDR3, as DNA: TGCGCCAGCAGCTTGGGTCATGGGGAAGAGACCCAGTACTTC. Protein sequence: CASSLGHGEETQYF. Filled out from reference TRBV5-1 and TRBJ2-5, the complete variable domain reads KAGVTQTPRYLIKTRGQQVTLSCSPISGHRSVSWYQQTPGQGLQFLFEYFSETQRNKGNFPGRFSGRQFSNSRSEMNVSTLELGDSALYLCASSLGHGEETQYFGPGTRLLVL.

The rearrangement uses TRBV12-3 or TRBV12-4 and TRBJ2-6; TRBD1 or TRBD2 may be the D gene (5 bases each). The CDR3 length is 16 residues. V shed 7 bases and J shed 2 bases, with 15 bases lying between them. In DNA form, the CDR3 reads TGTGCCAGCACTCTTTACCGAGGGGCTGGGGCCAACGTCCTGACTTTC. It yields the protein CASTLYRGAGANVLTF.

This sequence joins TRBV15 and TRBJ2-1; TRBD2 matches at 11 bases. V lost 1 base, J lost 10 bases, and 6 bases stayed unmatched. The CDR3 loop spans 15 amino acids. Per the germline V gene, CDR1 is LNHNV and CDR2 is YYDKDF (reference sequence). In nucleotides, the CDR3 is TGTGCCACCAGCAGAGTAGCGGGAGGGCCGGGCGAGCAGTTCTTC. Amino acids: CATSRVAGGPGEQFF.